This T cell receptor (beta chain) derives from a study of shared clonotypes between healthy human individuals. Data came from immunoSEQ multiplex PCR; TCRdb stores just in-frame clones and leaves some out. The sample carries 2 million to 2.5 million clones, about 92% recorded once. Recent vaccinations or acute infections were absent in the healthy HIV-negative adult donors. CDR3 length: 16 amino acids. V gave up 4 bases and J gave up 0 bases, with 12 bases separating them. Germline CDR1 reads LGHNA; CDR2 reads YNFKEQ. This TCR derives from a man aged 18 to 30 in good health. Some clones in this sample may be carry-over from other donors' samples. Source material: naive CD4+ T cells from PBMCs. Subset defined: CD45RA+ positively selected. The genes are TRBV4-2 and TRBJ1-4; D unclear. The CDR3 protein is CASSRMVASTNEKLFF. The CDR3, as DNA: TGTGCCAGCAGCCGAATGGTTGCCTCAACTAATGAAAAACTGTTTTTT.